The 28 T cell receptor beta chains below come from one sample, sequenced in a study of cytomegalovirus exposure and HLA in healthy donors (dated by TCRdb to about 2017). Library preparation used the immunoSEQ multiplex PCR assay. A mixture of 60 forward primers for TCR Vbeta segments and 13 reverse primers for TCR Jbeta segments was used in the multiplex PCR. In TCRdb, the immuneACCESS table is reduced to in-frame sequences with V and J assigned. These tables do not hold every clone; where another copy was compared, an unresolved V gene accounts for under half, and the others remain unexplained. The sample includes 150,000 to 200,000 clones, with 80% observed a single time. The top ten hold over 5.5% of the sample. Sequenced sample: PBMCs. These receptors originate from a man in his forties in good health and CMV-seropositive.

The genes are TRBV7-9 and TRBJ2-7; TRBD1 aligns across 8 bases. CDR3 length equals 15 residues. Per germline, CDR1 SEHNR and CDR2 FQNEAQ (reference sequence). After removal of 2 bases from V and 6 bases from J, the junction contained 9 bases not matched to a gene. The CDR3 DNA is TGTGCCAGCAGCTTAAAGGAGGGACAGGCGTCCGAGCAGTACTTC. Its protein product is CASSLKEGQASEQYF.

This clone was counted a single time. V is TRBV7-2 and J is TRBJ2-3, with D perhaps matching TRBD2 (5 bases). Germline V gene sequence: CDR1 SGHTA, CDR2 FQGNSA. The V gene lost 5 bases and the J gene lost 6 bases, with 6 bases spanning the gap. The CDR3 extends over 11 amino acids. The CDR3 region has the DNA TGTGCCAGCAGCACGGGGGATACGCAGTATTTT. Translating gives CASSTGDTQYF.

This clone was counted between two and nine times. The CDR3 DNA sequence: TGTGCCAGCAGCTCGACTAGCGGGGGTGTTTTTGACTACGAGCAGTACTTC. This sequence encodes CASSSTSGGVFDYEQYF. The chain employs TRBV5-6 and TRBJ2-7; 12 positions match TRBD2. Germline assignment: CDR1 SGHDT and CDR2 YYEEEE. Unmatched junction bases numbered 10, after V lost 3 bases and J lost 3 bases. CDR3 length: 17 residues.

The CDR3 here is CASSLDQGKAFF. CDR3 DNA sequence: TGTGCCAGCAGCTTAGATCAGGGAAAAGCTTTCTTT. The chain links TRBV11-3 to TRBJ1-1; maybe TRBD1 (5 bases). This CDR3 region has 12 residues. Trimming removed 0 bases at V and 9 bases at J, with 8 bases between. Germline V gene data show CDR1 as SGHNT and CDR2 as YENEEA.

The J gene is TRBJ1-4, the V gene TRBV19; D is unresolved. The CDR3 is made up of 15 amino acids. Deletions cut 3 bases from V and 3 bases from J, with 11 bases between. The germline gives CDR1 LNHDA, CDR2 SQIVND (reference sequence). In DNA form, the CDR3 reads TGTGCCAGTAGTATCAGCGGAAAAGCTAATGAAAAACTGTTTTTT. Its translation: CASSISGKANEKLFF.

The chain is built from TRBV9 and TRBJ2-3, with 12 bases identical to TRBD2. Germline lookup yields CDR1 SGDLS and CDR2 YYNGEE. V was clipped by 0 bases and J by 5 bases; unmatched bases: 13. This CDR3 is built from 19 residues. The CDR3 is CASSVALAGGLCGGDTQYF. The DNA for the CDR3 is TGTGCCAGCAGCGTAGCCCTAGCGGGGGGGCTATGCGGCGGAGATACGCAGTATTTT. Full variable domain (outside the CDR3, taken from reference TRBV9 and TRBJ2-3): DSGVTQTPKHLITATGQRVTLRCSPRSGDLSVYWYQQSLDQGLQFLIQYYNGEERAKGNILERFSAQQFPDLHSELNLSSLELGDSALYFCASSVALAGGLCGGDTQYFGPGTRLTVL.

This sequence joins TRBV14 and TRBJ2-2; a weak D match, TRBD2 (6 bases). There are 13 residues in the CDR3. CDR1 is SGHDN, CDR2 FVKESK, per germline. The ends were cut back, 4 bases at V and 5 bases at J, with 8 bases in the middle. This CDR3 is CASSPRGTGELFF. The CDR3 nucleotides are TGTGCCAGCAGCCCGCGGGGTACCGGGGAGCTGTTTTTT.

V is TRBV5-4 and J is TRBJ2-7, with TRBD1 as a possible D gene (6 bases). This CDR3 comprises 14 residues. Per the germline V gene, CDR1 is SGHNT and CDR2 is YYREEE (reference sequence). V lost 4 bases and J lost 1, with 12 bases in between. The CDR3 region has the DNA TGTGCCAGCAGCATCCAGGGGTTTTCCTACGAGCAGTACTTC. Its protein is CASSIQGFSYEQYF.

This clone turned up a few times. The chain has TRBV5-4 and TRBJ2-3; 8 bases line up with TRBD2. CDR3 length: 16 amino acids. Per the germline V gene, CDR1 is SGHNT and CDR2 is YYREEE (reference sequence). The V gene end was trimmed by 6 bases and the J gene end by 0 bases; junction bases not matched to a gene: 9. Here the CDR3 reads CASTREGGASTDTQYF. Here the CDR3 DNA reads TGTGCCAGCACACGGGAGGGGGGGGCGAGCACAGATACGCAGTATTTT.

Comments on this clone: Other DNA sequences in this sample translate to the same CDR3. V usage is TRBV9 and J usage is TRBJ1-3, with 7 bases fitting TRBD1. The CDR3 spans 14 residues. Germline loops: CDR1 SGDLS, CDR2 YYNGEE. After removal of 0 bases from V and 4 bases from J, the junction contained 1 base not matched to a gene. Here the CDR3 DNA reads TGTGCCAGCAGCGTAGCGACAGGGGGAAACACCATATATTTT. It is translated as CASSVATGGNTIYF.

The rearrangement links TRBV2 to TRBJ2-5; 7 bases fit TRBD2. This CDR3 spans 13 amino acids. Germline loops: CDR1 SNHLY, CDR2 FYNNEI. V lost 8 bases and J lost 5; bases outside the gene matches: 8. The CDR3 DNA follows: TGTGCCAGCGGGACTACACGGTTGGAGACCCAGTACTTC. Amino acids: CASGTTRLETQYF.

This clone has a handful of counts. The V call is TRBV10-3, the J call TRBJ1-4, with 9 bases fitting TRBD1. V lost 3 bases, J lost 5 bases, and 4 bases stayed unmatched. Per germline, CDR1 ENHRY and CDR2 SYGVKD. This CDR3 has 15 residues. In nucleotides, the CDR3 is TGTGCCATCAGTGAAAAGGGGACAGGGAATGAAAAACTGTTTTTT. Protein sequence: CAISEKGTGNEKLFF.

V is TRBV7-9 and J is TRBJ2-7, with D perhaps TRBD2 (6 bases). Germline loops: CDR1 SEHNR, CDR2 FQNEAQ (reference sequence). The CDR3 is 16 residues long. V dropped 5 bases and J dropped 2 bases, with 19 bases sitting between them. DNA of the CDR3: TGTGCCAGCAGCGTTACGTTCGGCGGGGCGGCCTACGAGCAGTACTTC. Its protein is CASSVTFGGAAYEQYF. The full variable domain, in which reference TRBV7-9 and TRBJ2-7 provide the parts outside the CDR3, is DTGVSQNPRHKITKRGQNVTFRCDPISEHNRLYWYRQTLGQGPEFLTYFQNEAQLEKSRLLSDRFSAERPKGSFSTLEIQRTEQGDSAMYLCASSVTFGGAAYEQYFGPGTRLTVT.

This clone was recorded only once. This chain uses TRBV9 with TRBJ2-5, with a weak D call TRBD2 (6 bases). Germline-derived CDR1 and CDR2 are SGDLS and YYNGEE. V lost 1 base and J 1 base, leaving 14 bases between the germline ends. The CDR3 contains 16 residues. CDR3 bases: TGTGCCAGCAGCGTAAGTCCCGGGGGAGGCCAAGAGACCCAGTACTTC. It translates to CASSVSPGGGQETQYF.

This chain links TRBV9 with TRBJ2-3, with D perhaps matching TRBD2 (5 bases). In germline, CDR1 is SGDLS, CDR2 YYNGEE. Trimming cost V 0 bases and J 4 bases, with 15 bases left between them. The length of the CDR3 is 16 residues. This chain's CDR3 is CASSVALRGGADTQYF. Written as DNA, the CDR3 is TGTGCCAGCAGCGTAGCACTCCGGGGTGGGGCAGATACGCAGTATTTT.

The chain couples TRBV7-2 to TRBJ1-6; TRBD1 matches 8 bases. The germline V gene encodes CDR1 SGHTA and CDR2 FQGNSA. V gave up 5 bases and J gave up 5 bases; unmatched junction bases: 8. The CDR3 spans 16 residues. This CDR3 is CASSEGDRGDNSPLHF. The CDR3 DNA follows: TGTGCCAGCAGCGAGGGAGACAGGGGAGATAATTCACCCCTCCACTTT.

The V call is TRBV6-1, the J call TRBJ1-6; 10 bases are shared with TRBD1. Trimming removed 1 base from V and 9 bases from J; junction bases left unmatched: 3. Germline V gives CDR1 MNHNS, CDR2 SASEGT. The CDR3 covers 15 residues. CDR3 region: CASSEGTGGSSPLHF. CDR3 nucleotide sequence: TGTGCCAGCAGTGAAGGGACAGGGGGTAGTTCACCCCTCCACTTT.

The chain joins TRBV10-3 to TRBJ1-6, with TRBD1 matching 10 bases. Losses at the gene ends were 6 bases for V and 6 bases for J; bases not matched to a gene: 5. Germline loops: CDR1 ENHRY, CDR2 SYGVKD. This CDR3 is built from 15 residues. The CDR3 loop reads CAISRQGASNSPLHF. The DNA of the CDR3 is TGTGCCATCAGCAGACAGGGGGCGAGTAATTCACCCCTCCACTTT.

The rearrangement joins TRBV28 to TRBJ1-3; maybe TRBD1 (5 bases). In germline, CDR1 is MDHEN, CDR2 SYDVKM. The ends were cut back, 6 bases at V and 0 bases at J, with 15 bases in the middle. The CDR3 is made up of 16 amino acids. Written as DNA, the CDR3 is TGTGCCAGCAGCACCCCTGGACAACACTCTGGAAACACCATATATTTT. It encodes CASSTPGQHSGNTIYF.

DNA for the CDR3: TGTGCCAGCAGCGAAACACAGAGGGGCACAGATACGCAGTATTTT. It yields the protein CASSETQRGTDTQYF. J is TRBJ2-3 and V is TRBV7-2; tentatively, D is TRBD2 (5 bases). Germline V CDR1 and CDR2: SGHTA, FQGNSA. Trimming removed 5 bases from V and 1 base from J, with 13 bases in between. CDR3 size: 15 residues.

The V call is TRBV7-9, the J call TRBJ1-2; D gene ambiguous. The CDR3 sequence is 13 residues long. Germline loops: CDR1 SEHNR, CDR2 FQNEAQ (reference sequence). The V and J ends lost 5 bases and 5 bases respectively, with 12 bases between them. CDR3 bases: TGTGCCAGCAGCCGACTCGGGAGTTATGGCTACACCTTC. Amino acid sequence: CASSRLGSYGYTF.

The chain's CDR3 is CASSEQQGPSSYEQYF. The CDR3 DNA reads TGTGCCAGCAGCGAGCAACAGGGCCCGTCCTCCTACGAGCAGTACTTC. The chain carries TRBV5-8 and TRBJ2-7; maybe TRBD1 (6 bases). Germline V gives CDR1 SGHTS, CDR2 YDEGEE. The V and J ends lost 4 bases and 0 bases respectively, with 17 bases between them. This CDR3 is built from 16 residues.

This chain links TRBV21-1 with TRBJ2-2; the table's D call TRBD1 went unverified against the DNA. TRBV21-1 is termed a pseudogene. The length of the CDR3 is 16 residues. The CDR3 nucleotides are TGTGCCAGCATCTTGCTCTTCGACAGGGTCAGCGGGGAGCTGTTTTTT. Translating it yields CASILLFDRVSGELFF.

The chain is built from TRBV7-9 and TRBJ2-5; D possibly corresponds to TRBD1 (7 bases). The CDR3 totals 15 residues. V was trimmed by 1 base and J by 5 bases, leaving 14 bases between them. Germline assignment: CDR1 SEHNR and CDR2 FQNEAQ (reference sequence). The CDR3 region has the DNA TGTGCCAGCAGCTTAGTCGCGGCAGGGGGGGAGACCCAGTACTTC. This sequence encodes CASSLVAAGGETQYF. The entire variable domain, with the rest obtained from reference TRBV7-9 and TRBJ2-5, is as follows: DTGVSQNPRHKITKRGQNVTFRCDPISEHNRLYWYRQTLGQGPEFLTYFQNEAQLEKSRLLSDRFSAERPKGSFSTLEIQRTEQGDSAMYLCASSLVAAGGETQYFGPGTRLLVL.

This clone was found once. V and J are TRBV5-6 and TRBJ2-7; 11 nucleotides line up with TRBD2. V gave up 4 bases and J gave up 6 bases; unmatched junction bases: 9. CDR1 is SGHDT, CDR2 YYEEEE, per germline. The CDR3 spans 15 residues. The CDR3 sequence: CASSPRLAGPGEQYF. The CDR3 bases are TGTGCCAGCAGCCCGCGACTAGCGGGGCCCGGCGAGCAGTACTTC. The full variable domain, rest sourced from reference TRBV5-6 and TRBJ2-7, is DAGVTQSPTHLIKTRGQQVTLRCSPKSGHDTVSWYQQALGQGPQFIFQYYEEEERQRGNFPDRFSGHQFPNYSSELNVNALLLGDSALYLCASSPRLAGPGEQYFGPGTRLTVT.

The V gene is TRBV7-6, the J gene TRBJ2-1, with a weak D call TRBD1 (6 bases). The CDR3 is made up of 19 amino acids. The ends were cut back, 2 bases at V and 6 bases at J, with 26 bases in the middle. Germline-derived CDR1 and CDR2 are SGHVS and FNYEAQ. The chain's CDR3 is CASSLWGGTPGALPNEQFF. CDR3 in DNA: TGTGCCAGCAGCTTATGGGGTGGGACACCCGGGGCCTTACCCAATGAGCAGTTCTTC.

The count of this clone is one. V and J are TRBV6-5 and TRBJ2-7; 7 bases agree with TRBD1. Germline V CDR1 and CDR2: MNHEY, SVGAGI. The CDR3 contains 15 residues. Trimming at V came to 2 bases and at J to 2 bases, leaving 6 bases not matched to a gene. In DNA, the CDR3 is TGTGCCAGCAGTTACGACAGGGCTGGCGCCTACGAGCAGTACTTC. Translated: CASSYDRAGAYEQYF.

The V gene is TRBV7-9, the J gene TRBJ1-1; TRBD1 is a possible D gene (6 bases). This CDR3 comprises 15 residues. Germline values: CDR1 SEHNR, CDR2 FQNEAQ (reference sequence). V was cut by 0 bases and J by 2 bases, with 10 bases left in between. Here the CDR3 reads CASSLALGGNTEAFF. The CDR3 DNA follows: TGTGCCAGCAGCTTAGCGCTTGGGGGCAACACTGAAGCTTTCTTT.